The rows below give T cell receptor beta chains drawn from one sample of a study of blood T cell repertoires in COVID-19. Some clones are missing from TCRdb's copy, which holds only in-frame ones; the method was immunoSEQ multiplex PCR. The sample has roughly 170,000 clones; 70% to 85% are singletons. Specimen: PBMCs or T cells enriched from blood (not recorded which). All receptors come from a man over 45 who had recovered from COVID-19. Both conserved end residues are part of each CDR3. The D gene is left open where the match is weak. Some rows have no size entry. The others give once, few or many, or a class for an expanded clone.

CDR3 DNA: TGTGCCAGCAGGGGGGGACAGCTACACCAGCCCCAGCATTTT; CDR3 protein: CASRGGQLHQPQHF; clone size: -; J gene: TRBJ1-5; D gene: TRBD1; V gene: TRBV28
CDR3 DNA: TGTGCCAGCAGCCCGCGGACCGGGGAGCTGTTTTTT; CDR3 protein: CASSPRTGELFF; clone size: -; J gene: TRBJ2-2; D gene: -; V gene: TRBV9
CDR3 DNA: TGCGCCAGCAGCTGGGGCGTCACAGATACGCAGTATTTT; CDR3 protein: CASSWGVTDTQYF; clone size: -; J gene: TRBJ2-3; D gene: -; V gene: TRBV5-1
CDR3 DNA: TGTGCCAGCAGCCAAGATGTTTCCAGGGGCAGCAACACCATATATTTT; CDR3 protein: CASSQDVSRGSNTIYF; clone size: -; J gene: TRBJ1-3; D gene: -; V gene: TRBV4-2
CDR3 DNA: TGCGCCAGCAGCCAAGCAGAGACTAGCGGGGGAGATACGCAGTATTTT; CDR3 protein: CASSQAETSGGDTQYF; clone size: once; J gene: TRBJ2-3; D gene: TRBD2; V gene: TRBV4-1
CDR3 DNA: TGTGCCAGCAGCTGGTCCCAGGAGGCAACCCAAGAGACCCAGTACTTC; CDR3 protein: CASSWSQEATQETQYF; clone size: -; J gene: TRBJ2-5; D gene: -; V gene: TRBV11-2
CDR3 DNA: TGTGCCAGCAGCTTGGGTTTTCGGGGTAACTACGAGCAGTACTTC; CDR3 protein: CASSLGFRGNYEQYF; clone size: -; J gene: TRBJ2-7; D gene: -; V gene: TRBV5-6
CDR3 DNA: TGTGCCAGCAGCCAAGGCCACCCCGGCGTGGGGGGGCACTATGGCTACACCTTC; CDR3 protein: CASSQGHPGVGGHYGYTF; clone size: -; J gene: TRBJ1-2; D gene: -; V gene: TRBV4-2
CDR3 DNA: TGCGCCAGCAGCCAAGGCGGCAGAAACACTGAAGCTTTCTTT; CDR3 protein: CASSQGGRNTEAFF; clone size: -; J gene: TRBJ1-1; D gene: -; V gene: TRBV4-3
CDR3 DNA: TGTGCCAGCAGTACGGGGTGGCGGACCGGGGAGCTGTTTTTT; CDR3 protein: CASSTGWRTGELFF; clone size: -; J gene: TRBJ2-2; D gene: -; V gene: TRBV28
CDR3 DNA: TGTGCCAGCAGCCATGGACTAGCGGGGGGCTTCTCGGTCCAAGAGACCCAGTACTTC; CDR3 protein: CASSHGLAGGFSVQETQYF; clone size: -; J gene: TRBJ2-5; D gene: TRBD2; V gene: TRBV4-2
CDR3 DNA: TGTGCCACCAGTGTGGGGGGAGAAAGGACCCAGTACTTC; CDR3 protein: CATSVGGERTQYF; clone size: -; J gene: TRBJ2-5; D gene: -; V gene: TRBV24-1
CDR3 DNA: TGTGCCAGCAGTTTATCCCCAGGGAACAGGTGGTTAGGGGAGCTGTTTTTT; CDR3 protein: CASSLSPGNRWLGELFF; clone size: -; J gene: TRBJ2-2; D gene: -; V gene: TRBV27
CDR3 DNA: TGTGCCTGGGTAGCGGGGGGGTTCAATGAGCAGTTCTTC; CDR3 protein: CAWVAGGFNEQFF; clone size: once; J gene: TRBJ2-1; D gene: TRBD2; V gene: TRBV30
CDR3 DNA: TGTGCCAGCAGCTTGTCCGGGCGGGACAGGGGAGCCGAGCAGTACTTC; CDR3 protein: CASSLSGRDRGAEQYF; clone size: -; J gene: TRBJ2-7; D gene: TRBD1; V gene: TRBV5-5
CDR3 DNA: TGCGCCAGCAGCCCGCAGGACAGGGACTATGGCTACACCTTC; CDR3 protein: CASSPQDRDYGYTF; clone size: -; J gene: TRBJ1-2; D gene: TRBD1; V gene: TRBV4-1
CDR3 DNA: TGTGCCAGCAGTTACCGGGGCAGGGGCGGCGAAGCTTTCTTT; CDR3 protein: CASSYRGRGGEAFF; clone size: -; J gene: TRBJ1-1; D gene: -; V gene: TRBV6-2/TRBV6-3
CDR3 DNA: TGTGCCAGCAGTTACACACTAGCGGGGGACTCCTACGAGCAGTACTTC; CDR3 protein: CASSYTLAGDSYEQYF; clone size: -; J gene: TRBJ2-7; D gene: TRBD2; V gene: TRBV6-5
CDR3 DNA: TGTGCCAGCAGCTTGGGGACAGGGGGCGCAACTAATGAAAAACTGTTTTTT; CDR3 protein: CASSLGTGGATNEKLFF; clone size: -; J gene: TRBJ1-4; D gene: TRBD1; V gene: TRBV5-6
CDR3 DNA: TGTGCCAGCAGTTTATCAGGGTTGGGAAATCAGCCCCAGCATTTT; CDR3 protein: CASSLSGLGNQPQHF; clone size: -; J gene: TRBJ1-5; D gene: -; V gene: TRBV28
CDR3 DNA: TGTGCCACTGGGACTAGCGGGGGTACGCAGTACTTC; CDR3 protein: CATGTSGGTQYF; clone size: -; J gene: TRBJ2-7; D gene: TRBD2; V gene: TRBV12-3/TRBV12-4
CDR3 DNA: TGTGCCTGGAGTGTACCGGGGGGCGAGCAGTACTTC; CDR3 protein: CAWSVPGGEQYF; clone size: -; J gene: TRBJ2-7; D gene: TRBD2; V gene: TRBV30
CDR3 DNA: TGTGCCAGCAGTTTATCCAGGACAGGGATCTATGGCTACACCTTC; CDR3 protein: CASSLSRTGIYGYTF; clone size: -; J gene: TRBJ1-2; D gene: TRBD1; V gene: TRBV28
CDR3 DNA: TGTGCCAGCAGTTTGACAGGCTCTGGGGTTTACGAGCAGTACTTC; CDR3 protein: CASSLTGSGVYEQYF; clone size: -; J gene: TRBJ2-7; D gene: -; V gene: TRBV27
CDR3 DNA: TGTGCCTGCCTAACAGGACAGGGGGATGGCTACACCTTC; CDR3 protein: CACLTGQGDGYTF; clone size: -; J gene: TRBJ1-2; D gene: TRBD1; V gene: TRBV30
CDR3 DNA: TGCGCCAGCAGCCTACAGGGGCAAACTAATGAAAAACTGTTTTTT; CDR3 protein: CASSLQGQTNEKLFF; clone size: -; J gene: TRBJ1-4; D gene: TRBD1; V gene: TRBV5-1
CDR3 DNA: TGTGCCAGCAGCTCGAACCGACAGGGCTTTCTCTCCTACGAGCAGTACTTC; CDR3 protein: CASSSNRQGFLSYEQYF; clone size: -; J gene: TRBJ2-7; D gene: TRBD1; V gene: TRBV7-9
CDR3 DNA: TGTGCCAGCAGTGAATTGGGGGCACAGCCCCAGCATTTT; CDR3 protein: CASSELGAQPQHF; clone size: -; J gene: TRBJ1-5; D gene: -; V gene: TRBV6-1
CDR3 DNA: TGTGCCAGCAGCTTAGGAGTACGGGGGGCTGGCACAGATACGCAGTATTTT; CDR3 protein: CASSLGVRGAGTDTQYF; clone size: -; J gene: TRBJ2-3; D gene: -; V gene: TRBV11-3
CDR3 DNA: TGTGCCAGCAGCTCTGAACCAGGGGGTACATATAATTCACCCCTCCACTTT; CDR3 protein: CASSSEPGGTYNSPLHF; clone size: -; J gene: TRBJ1-6; D gene: TRBD1; V gene: TRBV11-2
CDR3 DNA: TGCACCACACAACTAGCCGTATCCTACGAGCAGTACTTC; CDR3 protein: CTTQLAVSYEQYF; clone size: -; J gene: TRBJ2-7; D gene: -; V gene: TRBV1
CDR3 DNA: TGTGCCAGCTCAGAGGGACAGCTCACTTATAATTCACCCCTCCACTTT; CDR3 protein: CASSEGQLTYNSPLHF; clone size: -; J gene: TRBJ1-6; D gene: TRBD1; V gene: TRBV18
CDR3 DNA: TGTGCCAGCTCGAGGGCGGCGAACTATGGCTACACCTTC; CDR3 protein: CASSRAANYGYTF; clone size: -; J gene: TRBJ1-2; D gene: -; V gene: TRBV6-5
CDR3 DNA: TGTGCCAGCAGCCCTACAGGGGTCTACGAGCAGTACTTC; CDR3 protein: CASSPTGVYEQYF; clone size: -; J gene: TRBJ2-7; D gene: TRBD1; V gene: TRBV6-6
CDR3 DNA: TGCAGCGTGATACATACAGGGAATTCGATGAACACTGAAGCTTTCTTT; CDR3 protein: CSVIHTGNSMNTEAFF; clone size: -; J gene: TRBJ1-1; D gene: -; V gene: TRBV29-1
CDR3 DNA: TGTGCCAGCAGCTACGGGGGGGCCGCCTACGAGCAGTACTTC; CDR3 protein: CASSYGGAAYEQYF; clone size: once; J gene: TRBJ2-7; D gene: TRBD2; V gene: TRBV28
CDR3 DNA: TGTGCCAGCAGCGCAGGGACAGACCGAACTAATGAAAAACTGTTTTTT; CDR3 protein: CASSAGTDRTNEKLFF; clone size: once; J gene: TRBJ1-4; D gene: TRBD1; V gene: TRBV5-4
CDR3 DNA: TGTGCCAGCAGCAGAGACAGCCCGATGAACACTGAAGCTTTCTTT; CDR3 protein: CASSRDSPMNTEAFF; clone size: few; J gene: TRBJ1-1; D gene: -; V gene: TRBV2
CDR3 DNA: TGTGCCAGCAGCGACAGGCAGGGCAATCAGCCCCAGCATTTT; CDR3 protein: CASSDRQGNQPQHF; clone size: -; J gene: TRBJ1-5; D gene: -; V gene: TRBV6-2/TRBV6-3
CDR3 DNA: TGTGCCAGCAGCCAATTTACAGGGTCCGGTTCACCCCTCCACTTT; CDR3 protein: CASSQFTGSGSPLHF; clone size: -; J gene: TRBJ1-6; D gene: -; V gene: TRBV3-1/TRBV3-2
CDR3 DNA: TGTGCCAGCAGCCAAGATGAGTCCTCCTACGAGCAGTACTTC; CDR3 protein: CASSQDESSYEQYF; clone size: -; J gene: TRBJ2-7; D gene: -; V gene: TRBV3-1/TRBV3-2
CDR3 DNA: TGCGCCAGCAGCTCCACCGGGACAGGGGATGGCTACACCTTC; CDR3 protein: CASSSTGTGDGYTF; clone size: many; J gene: TRBJ1-2; D gene: TRBD1; V gene: TRBV5-1
CDR3 DNA: TGTGCTAGTGGTTTGACCGGGTTAGGGGGCGTGAACACTGAAGCTTTCTTT; CDR3 protein: CASGLTGLGGVNTEAFF; clone size: -; J gene: TRBJ1-1; D gene: TRBD1; V gene: TRBV12-5
CDR3 DNA: TGTGCCAGTACATCGGGCAGGGCTAATGAAAAACTGTTTTTT; CDR3 protein: CASTSGRANEKLFF; clone size: -; J gene: TRBJ1-4; D gene: -; V gene: TRBV19
CDR3 DNA: TGTGCCAGCAGTGAAAGAGGGATTGAAAATTCACCCCTCCACTTT; CDR3 protein: CASSERGIENSPLHF; clone size: -; J gene: TRBJ1-6; D gene: -; V gene: TRBV6-1
CDR3 DNA: TGTGCCAGCTCACCACCGGGGCAGAGGAATGCCCAGCATTTT; CDR3 protein: CASSPPGQRNAQHF; clone size: -; J gene: TRBJ1-5; D gene: -; V gene: TRBV18
CDR3 DNA: TGTGCCAGCAGCAAAGACCCGGATACGCAGTATTTT; CDR3 protein: CASSKDPDTQYF; clone size: -; J gene: TRBJ2-3; D gene: -; V gene: TRBV3-1/TRBV3-2
CDR3 DNA: TGTGCCAGCAGTTTTAACAGGGTTGATGTGTTTTTT; CDR3 protein: CASSFNRVDVFF; clone size: -; J gene: TRBJ1-4; D gene: -; V gene: TRBV12-3/TRBV12-4
CDR3 DNA: TGTGCCAGCAGACGGACAGGGGCCATGGAAGCTTTCTTT; CDR3 protein: CASRRTGAMEAFF; clone size: -; J gene: TRBJ1-1; D gene: TRBD1; V gene: TRBV25-1
CDR3 DNA: TGCGCCAGCAGCTTGGGCACCGGGTCCCCAGCGGACGAAGCTTTCTTT; CDR3 protein: CASSLGTGSPADEAFF; clone size: -; J gene: TRBJ1-1; D gene: -; V gene: TRBV5-1
CDR3 DNA: TGTGCCAGCAGCTTGGACGGGGGTAGCACTGAAGCTTTCTTT; CDR3 protein: CASSLDGGSTEAFF; clone size: -; J gene: TRBJ1-1; D gene: -; V gene: TRBV7-3
CDR3 DNA: TGTGCCAGCAGCTTGGGTCGGCGGAATCAGCCCCAGCATTTT; CDR3 protein: CASSLGRRNQPQHF; clone size: -; J gene: TRBJ1-5; D gene: -; V gene: TRBV7-2
CDR3 DNA: TGTGCCAGTAGTACGGGGGGTACCGGTGATGGCTACACCTTC; CDR3 protein: CASSTGGTGDGYTF; clone size: -; J gene: TRBJ1-2; D gene: -; V gene: TRBV19
CDR3 DNA: TGTGCCAGCTCACCTGCGCGCACAGGGTGGCATGAGCAGTTCTTC; CDR3 protein: CASSPARTGWHEQFF; clone size: -; J gene: TRBJ2-1; D gene: -; V gene: TRBV18
CDR3 DNA: TGCAGCGCAACGGGACAGGGGACCTCTGGAAACACCATATATTTT; CDR3 protein: CSATGQGTSGNTIYF; clone size: once; J gene: TRBJ1-3; D gene: TRBD1; V gene: TRBV29-1
CDR3 DNA: TGTGCCATGAATAGAGAGCGGGCAGATACGCAGTATTTT; CDR3 protein: CAMNRERADTQYF; clone size: -; J gene: TRBJ2-3; D gene: -; V gene: TRBV10-3
CDR3 DNA: TGCGCCAGCAGCTCCAAACCACCGATACAGGGGGGTTCCTACGAGCAGTACTTC; CDR3 protein: CASSSKPPIQGGSYEQYF; clone size: -; J gene: TRBJ2-7; D gene: TRBD1; V gene: TRBV5-1
CDR3 DNA: TGTGCCACCAGCACCCAGGCGGGTTCCTGGGGCTACACCTTC; CDR3 protein: CATSTQAGSWGYTF; clone size: -; J gene: TRBJ1-2; D gene: -; V gene: TRBV15
CDR3 DNA: TGTGCCAGCAGTGAAGCAGTCAGGGGGCGCGGCCGCGAGCAGTACTTC; CDR3 protein: CASSEAVRGRGREQYF; clone size: -; J gene: TRBJ2-7; D gene: TRBD1; V gene: TRBV6-1